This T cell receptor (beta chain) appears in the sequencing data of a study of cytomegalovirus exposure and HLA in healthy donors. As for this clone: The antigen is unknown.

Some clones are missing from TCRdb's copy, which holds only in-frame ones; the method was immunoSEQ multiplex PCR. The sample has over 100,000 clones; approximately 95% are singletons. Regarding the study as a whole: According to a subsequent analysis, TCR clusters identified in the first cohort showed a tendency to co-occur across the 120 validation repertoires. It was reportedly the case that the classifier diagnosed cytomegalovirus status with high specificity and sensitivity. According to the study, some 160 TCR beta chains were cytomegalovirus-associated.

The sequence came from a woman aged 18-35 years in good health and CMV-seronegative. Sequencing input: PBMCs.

CDR3 loop: CAWISSGTDTQYF. CDR3 DNA sequence: TGTGCCTGGATCTCCTCTGGCACAGATACGCAGTATTTT. V gene TRBV30 combines with J gene TRBJ2-3; D not resolved. The CDR3 consists of 13 residues. From germline, CDR1 is GTSNPN and CDR2 SVGIG (reference sequence). Trimming took 4 bases from V and 1 from J, leaving 9 bases between them.